The clone carrying this TCR beta chain was observed at least ten times. Its antigen is unidentified. These data belong to a study of human T cells and chemical hapten exposure. As to time point: pre-sensitization, week 0. The treatment is: therapeutic diphenylcyclopropenone sensitization with weekly scalp DPC. Each CDR3 protein is one row after TCRdb ran MiXCR on the RACE reads. The sample holds around 300,000 distinct CDR3 sequences, around 5% seen once. Whole-study findings and limits: Significantly more large CDR3 similarity clusters were formed by expanded TCRs than by controls.

The CDR3 sequence is 15 residues long. V shed 3 bases and J shed 8 bases, with 16 bases lying between them. Germline V CDR1 and CDR2: LGHNA, YSLEER. The TCR sequence derives from a woman between 18 and 30 years old with alopecia areata. Some clones in this sample may be carry-over from other donors' samples. The chain has TRBV4-3 and TRBJ2-2; D is possibly TRBD2 (6 bases). The sequences come from whole blood, collected in connection with sensitization to the hapten diphenylcyclopropenone (DPC). The CDR3 here is CASSQDRERWGELFF. CDR3 sequence (DNA): TGCGCCAGCAGCCAGGACCGGGAGAGGTGGGGGGAGCTGTTTTTT.